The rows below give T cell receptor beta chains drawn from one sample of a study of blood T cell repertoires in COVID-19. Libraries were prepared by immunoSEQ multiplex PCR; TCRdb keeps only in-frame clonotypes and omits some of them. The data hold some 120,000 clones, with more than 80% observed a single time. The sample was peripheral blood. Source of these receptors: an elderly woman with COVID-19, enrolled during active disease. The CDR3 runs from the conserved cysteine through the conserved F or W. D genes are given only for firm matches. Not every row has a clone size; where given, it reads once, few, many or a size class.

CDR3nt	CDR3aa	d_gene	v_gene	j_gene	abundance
TGTGCCAGTAGTACTACGTCCTCTGGAAACACCATATATTTT	CASSTTSSGNTIYF	-	TRBV19	TRBJ1-3	-
TGTGCCAGCAGCGACACAGGGATTAGCAATCAGCCCCAGCATTTT	CASSDTGISNQPQHF	-	TRBV7-8	TRBJ1-5	-
TGTGCCAGCAGTTTAGGAGGGACACCCCTCCACTTT	CASSLGGTPLHF	-	TRBV12-3/TRBV12-4	TRBJ1-6	medium-sized
TGCGCCAGCAGCTTGGCTTCCGGGAGCAATCAGCCCCAGCATTTT	CASSLASGSNQPQHF	-	TRBV5-1	TRBJ1-5	-
TGTGCCAGCAGCCAGAACACAGGGGCTGGAAACACCATATATTTT	CASSQNTGAGNTIYF	TRBD1	TRBV3-1/TRBV3-2	TRBJ1-3	-
TGTGCCAGCAGTACCGGGACAGACCCCTACGAGCAGTACTTC	CASSTGTDPYEQYF	TRBD1	TRBV6-5	TRBJ2-7	-
TGTGCCAGCAGCCGGACAGGGAGGATGAACACTGAAGCTTTCTTT	CASSRTGRMNTEAFF	TRBD1	TRBV2	TRBJ1-1	-
TGTGCCAGCAGCCATAAGCGGGAGTCGCAGTATTTT	CASSHKRESQYF	TRBD2	TRBV14	TRBJ2-3	-
TGTGCCAGCAGCATAGCCGAAGATACGCAGTATTTT	CASSIAEDTQYF	-	TRBV6-6	TRBJ2-3	-
TGCGCCAGCAGCTTGGCTAGCGGATACACCGGGGAGCTGTTTTTT	CASSLASGYTGELFF	TRBD2	TRBV5-1	TRBJ2-2	-
TGTGCCAGCACCGTAGGGAGTTTCGGAGCCAAAAACATTCAGTACTTC	CASTVGSFGAKNIQYF	-	TRBV7-2	TRBJ2-4	-
TGTGCCAGCAGCTTGGGTGGACAGGGAGGCTACACCTTC	CASSLGGQGGYTF	TRBD1	TRBV5-6	TRBJ1-2	-
TGCGCCAGCAGCCAAGATTTTAGCTCATACGAGCAGTACTTC	CASSQDFSSYEQYF	-	TRBV4-3	TRBJ2-7	-
TGCAGTGCAGGGACTAACCACATTCAGTACTTC	CSAGTNHIQYF	TRBD2	TRBV20-1	TRBJ2-4	-
TGTGCCAGCAGCTTAGCGCAGGGCCTCGTCGGCGGGGAGCTGTTTTTT	CASSLAQGLVGGELFF	-	TRBV7-6	TRBJ2-2	-
TGTGCCAGCAGCCCGCAGACTACCCAAGAGACCCAGTACTTC	CASSPQTTQETQYF	-	TRBV14	TRBJ2-5	few
TGTGCCAGCAGCACAGACCAGCCGACAAAAGCTTTCTTT	CASSTDQPTKAFF	-	TRBV6-5	TRBJ1-1	few
TGTGCCAGCAGCGCACGGTTTGCCGGGGAGCTGTTTTTT	CASSARFAGELFF	-	TRBV7-3	TRBJ2-2	few
TGTGCCAGTGTCCGGGACTCCGAGCAGTACTTC	CASVRDSEQYF	-	TRBV7-9	TRBJ2-7	-
TGTGCCAGCAGAAGGGGACAGCATAGTGAAGCTTTCTTT	CASRRGQHSEAFF	TRBD1	TRBV6-5	TRBJ1-1	-